This TCR beta chain was identified in a study of T cells in tumors after PD-1 blockade. Overall study context: Some patients also took daily vismodegib 150 mg during anti-PD-1 treatment. Study findings and constraints: Around 37% of tumor TCR clonotypes were also found in blood.

The method was immunoSEQ multiplex PCR; TCRdb's version includes in-frame clones alone and lacks a portion of them. Here the sample spans approximately 60,000 clones, about 82% being singletons. The J segment lost 6 bases and the V segment lost 2 bases, leaving 2 bases of the junction unmatched. CDR3 length equals 14 residues. Per germline, CDR1 SGHDN and CDR2 FVKESK. As to this clone: Its specificity is unknown.

Template: tumor biopsy or peripheral blood genomic DNA, roughly 616-6,500 ng per sample. The source of this sequence is a human donor with basal cell carcinoma. This chain joins TRBV14 and TRBJ1-4; TRBD1 aligns across 8 bases. Sequencing was performed on PBMCs, taken before anti-PD-1 treatment. The CDR3 spells CASSQRTGYEKLFF. The CDR3 nucleotides read TGTGCCAGCAGCCAAAGGACAGGGTATGAAAAACTGTTTTTT.